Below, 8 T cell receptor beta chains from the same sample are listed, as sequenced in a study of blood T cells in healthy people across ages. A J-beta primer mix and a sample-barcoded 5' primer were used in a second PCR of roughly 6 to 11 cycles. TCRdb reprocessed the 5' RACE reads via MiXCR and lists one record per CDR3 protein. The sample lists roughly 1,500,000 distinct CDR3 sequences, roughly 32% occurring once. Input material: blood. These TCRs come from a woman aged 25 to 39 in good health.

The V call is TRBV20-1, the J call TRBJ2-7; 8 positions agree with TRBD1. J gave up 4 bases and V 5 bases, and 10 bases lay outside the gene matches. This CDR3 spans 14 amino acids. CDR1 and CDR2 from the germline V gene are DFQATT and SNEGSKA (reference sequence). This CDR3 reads CSAVDRQGRYEQYF. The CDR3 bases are TGCAGTGCTGTGGACCGACAGGGGAGGTACGAGCAGTACTTC.

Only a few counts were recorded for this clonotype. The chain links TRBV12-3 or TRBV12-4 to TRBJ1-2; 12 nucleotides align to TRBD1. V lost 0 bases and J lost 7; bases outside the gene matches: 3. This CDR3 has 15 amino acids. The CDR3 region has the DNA TGTGCCAGCAGTTTAGCGGGACAGGGGGCCGTTGGCTACACCTTC. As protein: CASSLAGQGAVGYTF.

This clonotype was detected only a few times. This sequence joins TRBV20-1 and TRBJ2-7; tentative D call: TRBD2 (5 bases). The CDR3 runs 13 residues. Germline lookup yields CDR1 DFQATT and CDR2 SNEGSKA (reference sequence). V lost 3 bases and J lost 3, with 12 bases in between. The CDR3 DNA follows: TGCAGTGCTAGCCTGGCAGAGGGCTACGAGCAGTACTTC. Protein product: CSASLAEGYEQYF.

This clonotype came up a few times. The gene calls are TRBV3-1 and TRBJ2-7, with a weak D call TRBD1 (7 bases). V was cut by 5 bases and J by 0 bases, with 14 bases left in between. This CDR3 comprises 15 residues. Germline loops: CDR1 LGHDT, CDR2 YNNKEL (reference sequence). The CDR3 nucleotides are TGTGCCAGCAGCTGGAGGGGGCTAACCTCCTACGAGCAGTACTTC. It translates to CASSWRGLTSYEQYF.

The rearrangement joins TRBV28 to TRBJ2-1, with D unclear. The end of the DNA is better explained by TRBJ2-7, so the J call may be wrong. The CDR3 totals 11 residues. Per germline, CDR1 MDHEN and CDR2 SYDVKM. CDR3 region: CASIQHNEQYF. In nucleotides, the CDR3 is TGTGCCAGCATTCAGCACAATGAGCAGTACTTC.

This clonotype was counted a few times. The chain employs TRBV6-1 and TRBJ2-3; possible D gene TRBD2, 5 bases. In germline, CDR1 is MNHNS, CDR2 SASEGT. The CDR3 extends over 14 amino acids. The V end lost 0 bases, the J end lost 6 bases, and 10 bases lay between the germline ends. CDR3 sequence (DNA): TGTGCCAGCAGTGAAGCTGAGGGCCGGGATACGCAGTATTTT. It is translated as CASSEAEGRDTQYF.

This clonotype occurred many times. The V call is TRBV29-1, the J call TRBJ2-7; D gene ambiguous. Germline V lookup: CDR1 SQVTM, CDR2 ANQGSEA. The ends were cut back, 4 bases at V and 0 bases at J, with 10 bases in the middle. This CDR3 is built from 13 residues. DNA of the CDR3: TGCAGCGTTGTCCAGCCGAGCTCCTACGAGCAGTACTTC. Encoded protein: CSVVQPSSYEQYF.

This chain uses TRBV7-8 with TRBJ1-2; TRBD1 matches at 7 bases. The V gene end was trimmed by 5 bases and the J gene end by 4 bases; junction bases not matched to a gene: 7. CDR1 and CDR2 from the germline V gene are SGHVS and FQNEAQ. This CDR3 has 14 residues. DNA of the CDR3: TGTGCCAGCAGCGTAAGGGACAGTGGCTATGGCTACACCTTC. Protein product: CASSVRDSGYGYTF.